This T cell receptor (beta chain) stems from a study of T cell responses to AZD1222 COVID-19 vaccine. General study findings and limits: Among the donors, most were white British and more were female, and clonal diversity was possibly underestimated.

Measured with immunoSEQ multiplex PCR; TCRdb has only the in-frame clones, and not every one. The sample lists about 150,000 clones, 80% to 95% occurring once. The CDR3 length is 13 residues. The germline gives CDR1 SGHTA, CDR2 FQGTGA. V shed 5 bases and J shed 1 base, with 9 bases lying between them. A remark on this clone: Its specificity is unknown. The same CDR3 arises from other DNA sequences in this sample as well.

The source material was peripheral blood, sampled 28 days after the second AZD1222 dose. This sequence joins TRBV7-3 and TRBJ2-7; no firm D call. This TCR came from an adult who received the AZD1222 COVID-19 vaccine. CDR3 residues: CASSPSGSYEQYF. CDR3 nucleotides: TGTGCCAGCAGCCCATCCGGGTCCTACGAGCAGTACTTC.